The subject of this entry is one T cell receptor beta chain. Its antigen is not known. CDR3 length: 15 amino acids. Germline lookup yields CDR1 KGHSH and CDR2 LQKENI. Trimming shortened V by 3 bases and J by 12 bases, and 23 bases separated the two germline ends. The sample is drawn from a study of chemoradiotherapy in HPV16-positive cancers. On the study more broadly: Two HPV16-positive patients' cells yielded candidate HPV-specific clones and common motifs.

Study-wide results and caveats: Non-HPV-specific T cells did not expand in tumors during treatment, whereas candidate HPV-specific clones and E7-related motifs did. Only a couple of HPV16-positive patients supplied the functional HPV-specificity definition.

This table comes from immunoSEQ multiplex PCR, and its TCRdb copy is limited to in-frame clones, with some not included. Among 1,200 or so clones, around 90% were seen once, and the ten largest hold approximately 5.9%. This chain joins TRBV18 and TRBJ1-2; D is perhaps TRBD1 (5 bases). This receptor was identified in a human donor with HPV-associated anogenital cancer. Sequencing was performed on tumor tissue, taken from a patient who underwent chemoradiotherapy. The CDR3 DNA is TGTGCCAGCTCACCGGGGGTCAGGGAGAAGTCGGGAGACACCTTC. It specifies CASSPGVREKSGDTF. Using reference TRBV18 and TRBJ1-2 for the parts outside the CDR3, the full variable domain is NAGVMQNPRHLVRRRGQEARLRCSPMKGHSHVYWYRQLPEEGLKFMVYLQKENIIDESGMPKERFSAEFPKEGPSILRIQQVVRGDSAAYFCASSPGVREKSGDTFGSGTRLTVV.